This T cell receptor beta chain was sequenced during a study of tumor-infiltrating lymphocytes in glioblastoma multiforme. About this clonotype: Its specificity is not known.

Multiple V-beta primers and a C-beta primer amplified TCRB from RNA. TCRB cDNA was made from roughly 450 ng total RNA. No unique molecular identifiers were described for these TCRB libraries. TCRdb itself ran the multiplex PCR reads through MiXCR, one entry per CDR3 protein. The sample contains about 8,400 distinct CDR3 sequences, around 70% of which appear only once. Study-level points and caveats: Only one glioblastoma patient had TCR and mutation analysis. Clone frequencies may be distorted by unequal TCR transcripts per cell.

With 3 bases clipped from V and 8 bases from J, the junction kept 5 bases outside the gene matches. Germline CDR1 reads MGHRA; CDR2 reads YSYEKL. This CDR3 spans 15 amino acids. The chain is built from TRBV4-1 and TRBJ1-6, with TRBD1 identical over 9 bases. The sequence was collected from a male donor with glioblastoma. The sequencing sample was made of brain tumor tissue. As DNA, the CDR3 is TGCGCCAGCAGCCAGTGGGACAGGGACCATTCACCCCTCCACTTT. Residues: CASSQWDRDHSPLHF.